These 21 T cell receptor beta chains were all obtained from the same sample, sequenced in a study of control samples from healthy donors and cancer patients. The repertoire was sequenced with immunoSEQ multiplex PCR; TCRdb's copy has only in-frame clones and lacks some. This sample has about 98,000 clones, with 92% found just once. The sequenced sample was blood. The receptors here all came from a woman under 30 in good health.

The chain employs TRBV27 and TRBJ2-7, with 8 bases that match TRBD1. This CDR3 comprises 14 residues. From germline, CDR1 is MNHEY and CDR2 SMNVEV (reference sequence). Germline trimming cut 3 bases from V and 3 bases from J; bases unmatched to any gene: 4. The CDR3 region has the DNA TGTGCCAGCAGTTTGGGGACAGGTTTCTACGAGCAGTACTTC. It is translated as CASSLGTGFYEQYF.

This clone was seen once. The J gene is TRBJ1-1, the V gene TRBV3-1 (or the pseudogene TRBV3-2), with a weak D call TRBD1 (5 bases). V lost 4 bases and J lost 8, with 14 bases in between. The CDR3 extends over 13 amino acids. Germline V gives CDR1 LGHDT, CDR2 YNNKEL (reference sequence). For the CDR3, the DNA is TGTGCCAGCAGCCCAGGGACCGCTAGCGAAGCTTTCTTT. This sequence encodes CASSPGTASEAFF.

The gene calls are TRBV28 and TRBJ1-1, with no clear D. Trimming took off 2 bases at V and 9 bases at J, with 13 bases between the two ends. The CDR3 is 13 amino acids. CDR1 and CDR2 (germline): MDHEN, SYDVKM. CDR3 amino acids: CASSLVGGGKAFF. The CDR3 DNA reads TGTGCCAGCAGTTTAGTCGGAGGAGGCAAAGCTTTCTTT.

This chain uses TRBV6-5 with TRBJ2-1; D might be TRBD1 or TRBD2, each matching 5 bases. With 0 bases removed from V and 4 bases from J, the gap between germline ends came to 7 bases. The CDR3 runs to 14 residues. Germline-derived CDR1 and CDR2 are MNHEY and SVGAGI. The CDR3 loop is CASSYSGEYNEQFF. In DNA form, the CDR3 reads TGTGCCAGCAGTTACTCGGGGGAGTACAATGAGCAGTTCTTC.

The chain recombines TRBV28 with TRBJ1-2; a possible D gene is TRBD1 (5 bases). Per the germline V gene, CDR1 is MDHEN and CDR2 is SYDVKM. This CDR3 comprises 14 residues. V was pared by 3 bases and J by 7 bases, with 15 bases between. CDR3 sequence: CASSLMWTQGGYTF. CDR3 DNA sequence: TGTGCCAGCAGTTTGATGTGGACTCAGGGTGGCTACACCTTC.

V and J are TRBV7-9 and TRBJ2-1, with TRBD1 identical over 7 bases. With 0 bases clipped from V and 6 bases from J, the junction kept 8 bases outside the gene matches. CDR3 size: 16 residues. Per the germline V gene, CDR1 is SEHNR and CDR2 is FQNEAQ (reference sequence). The CDR3 DNA follows: TGTGCCAGCAGCTTAGCGCTTGGGGACAGTAGCAATGAGCAGTTCTTC. Its translation is CASSLALGDSSNEQFF. Filled out from reference TRBV7-9 and TRBJ2-1, the complete variable domain reads DTGVSQNPRHKITKRGQNVTFRCDPISEHNRLYWYRQTLGQGPEFLTYFQNEAQLEKSRLLSDRFSAERPKGSFSTLEIQRTEQGDSAMYLCASSLALGDSSNEQFFGPGTRLTVL.

In its sample, this clone was seen once. The rearrangement uses TRBV18 and TRBJ1-5; D is unresolved. Per the germline V gene, CDR1 is KGHSH and CDR2 is LQKENI. CDR3 length: 14 residues. Trimming stripped 0 bases from V and 6 bases from J, with 9 bases between. Written as DNA, the CDR3 is TGTGCCAGCTCACCACCGCCTCGGGGTCAGCCCCAGCATTTT. Translating it yields CASSPPPRGQPQHF.

The sample holds a few counts of this clone. V usage is TRBV30 and J usage is TRBJ2-1, with 8 nucleotides matching TRBD2. Germline V CDR1 and CDR2: GTSNPN, SVGIG (reference sequence). V shed 8 bases, J shed 0 bases, and the junction held 6 bases outside the gene matches. This CDR3 has 14 amino acids. This CDR3 is CAGNRGGSYNEQFF. Here the CDR3 DNA reads TGTGCCGGGAACCGGGGGGGCTCCTACAATGAGCAGTTCTTC.

The V call is TRBV6-5, the J call TRBJ2-7; D perhaps matches TRBD2 (6 bases). The germline gives CDR1 MNHEY, CDR2 SVGAGI. Trimming took off 0 bases at V and 4 bases at J, with 13 bases between the two ends. The CDR3 has 15 amino acids. For the CDR3, the DNA is TGTGCCAGCAGTTACTCGACCGGGGGTATTTACGAGCAGTACTTC. Its protein is CASSYSTGGIYEQYF.

The V gene is TRBV30, the J gene TRBJ1-5, with D unclear. This CDR3 contains 16 residues. Looked up from germline, CDR1 is GTSNPN and CDR2 is SVGIG (reference sequence). V lost 0 bases and J 0 bases, leaving 12 bases between the germline ends. CDR3 in DNA: TGTGCCTGGAGTGTGTCCGTTACTCATAGCAATCAGCCCCAGCATTTT. The encoded protein is CAWSVSVTHSNQPQHF. Full variable domain (rest looked up from reference TRBV30 and TRBJ1-5): SQTIHQWPATLVQPVGSPLSLECTVEGTSNPNLYWYRQAAGRGLQLLFYSVGIGQISSEVPQNLSASRPQDRQFILSSKKLLLSDSGFYLCAWSVSVTHSNQPQHFGDGTRLSIL.

The table lists this clone with a few counts. The chain uses TRBV6-2 or TRBV6-3 and TRBJ2-1; 8 bases agree with TRBD2. This CDR3 is built from 16 residues. V gave up 6 bases and J gave up 0 bases; unmatched junction bases: 7. Per germline, CDR1 MNHEY and CDR2 SVGEGT. CDR3 sequence reads: CASSPTSGSSYNEQFF. Written as DNA, the CDR3 is TGTGCCAGCAGCCCTACAAGCGGGAGCTCCTACAATGAGCAGTTCTTC.

J is TRBJ1-2 and V is TRBV5-1, with 7 bases aligning to TRBD1. This CDR3 has 12 amino acids. With V trimmed by 4 bases and J by 8 bases, 5 bases remained unmatched. Germline V lookup: CDR1 SGHRS, CDR2 YFSETQ. The CDR3 DNA is TGCGCCAGCAGCGTTGACAGGGACGGCTACACCTTC. Translated, it gives CASSVDRDGYTF.

The chain employs TRBV19 and TRBJ1-2; D uncertain. This CDR3 is 12 amino acids long. V lost 6 bases and J lost 0, with 5 bases in between. The germline CDR1 and CDR2 sequences are LNHDA and SQIVND (reference sequence). As DNA, the CDR3 is TGTGCCAGTAGAGCCCCTAACTATGGCTACACCTTC. Protein sequence: CASRAPNYGYTF. The entire variable domain, with the rest obtained from reference TRBV19 and TRBJ1-2, is as follows: DGGITQSPKYLFRKEGQNVTLSCEQNLNHDAMYWYRQDPGQGLRLIYYSQIVNDFQKGDIAEGYSVSREKKESFPLTVTSAQKNPTAFYLCASRAPNYGYTFGSGTRLTVV.

The chain joins TRBV2 to TRBJ1-3; TRBD1 matches 8 bases. Losses at the gene ends were 5 bases for V and 4 bases for J; bases not matched to a gene: 4. The CDR3 totals 14 residues. From germline, CDR1 is SNHLY and CDR2 FYNNEI. CDR3 in amino acids: CASSTQGEGNTIYF. The CDR3 DNA sequence: TGTGCCAGCAGTACACAGGGGGAAGGAAACACCATATATTTT. Based on the CDR3 plus reference TRBV2 and TRBJ1-3, the full variable domain is EPEVTQTPSHQVTQMGQEVILRCVPISNHLYFYWYRQILGQKVEFLVSFYNNEISEKSEIFDDQFSVERPDGSNFTLKIRSTKLEDSAMYFCASSTQGEGNTIYFGEGSWLTVV.

With respect to this clone: The junction and the germline gene differ at one end; a read error may be behind it. The gene calls are TRBV7-9 and TRBJ1-1, with D possibly TRBD1 on 5 matching bases. There are 16 residues in the CDR3. Germline CDR1 and CDR2: SEHNR and FQNEAQ (reference sequence). CDR3 residues: CASSLGGTKGVTEAFF. Written as DNA, the CDR3 is TGTGCCAGCAGTTTAGGAGGTACAAAAGGGGTAACTGAAGCTTTCTTT. Combining the CDR3 with reference TRBV7-9 and TRBJ1-1 gives the whole variable domain DTGVSQNPRHKITKRGQNVTFRCDPISEHNRLYWYRQTLGQGPEFLTYFQNEAQLEKSRLLSDRFSAERPKGSFSTLEIQRTEQGDSAMYLCASSLGGTKGVTEAFFGQGTRLTVV.

This clone turned up a few times. The CDR3 DNA sequence: TGTGCCAGCACGCCCTGGCAGGGACACTATGGCTACACCTTC. Translation gives CASTPWQGHYGYTF. V and J are TRBV11-2 and TRBJ1-2, with D perhaps matching TRBD1 (5 bases). V shed 7 bases and J shed 3 bases, with 15 bases lying between them. CDR3 length: 14 residues. Germline-derived CDR1 and CDR2 are SGHAT and FQNNGV.

The rearrangement joins TRBV4-2 to TRBJ2-1; 10 positions agree with TRBD2. Germline lookup yields CDR1 LGHNA and CDR2 YNFKEQ. The ends lost 3 bases at V and 9 bases at J; junction bases unmatched: 8. This CDR3 is built from 15 residues. The CDR3 loop is CASSQGAGGLLEQFF. DNA for the CDR3: TGTGCCAGCAGCCAGGGAGCGGGGGGGCTACTTGAGCAGTTCTTC.

This clone was counted a few times. The CDR3 region is CASSLMGANQPQHF. The CDR3 DNA reads TGCGCCAGCAGCTTGATGGGCGCTAATCAGCCCCAGCATTTT. V is TRBV5-1 and J is TRBJ1-5; the D is unclear. The CDR3 extends over 14 amino acids. Germline V CDR1 and CDR2: SGHRS, YFSETQ. The ends were cut back, 1 base at V and 4 bases at J, with 9 bases in the middle.

V gene TRBV3-1 (or the pseudogene TRBV3-2) combines with J gene TRBJ2-1; D remains unclear. Germline values: CDR1 LGHDT, CDR2 YNNKEL (reference sequence). Trimming left V 5 bases short and J 0 bases short, with 11 bases between. This CDR3 region has 15 residues. As DNA, the CDR3 is TGTGCCAGCAGCTCCAGTCGGAGCTCCTACAATGAGCAGTTCTTC. Translated: CASSSSRSSYNEQFF.

The J gene is TRBJ1-1, the V gene TRBV7-9; D is unresolved. V was shortened by 4 bases and J by 3 bases, with 12 bases between the two germline ends. From germline, CDR1 is SEHNR and CDR2 FQNEAQ (reference sequence). CDR3 length: 14 amino acids. The CDR3, as DNA: TGTGCCAGCAGCTCGGGCAGTTGGGACACTGAAGCTTTCTTT. Protein product: CASSSGSWDTEAFF.

This chain uses TRBV7-2 with TRBJ2-7; the D gene is possibly TRBD1 (6 bases). Trimming shortened V by 1 base and J by 2 bases, and 15 bases separated the two germline ends. Germline V gene data show CDR1 as SGHTA and CDR2 as FQGNSA. The CDR3 has 16 amino acids. CDR3 in amino acids: CASSLEAAGVPYEQYF. The CDR3 DNA is TGTGCCAGCAGCTTAGAAGCGGCAGGGGTCCCCTACGAGCAGTACTTC.